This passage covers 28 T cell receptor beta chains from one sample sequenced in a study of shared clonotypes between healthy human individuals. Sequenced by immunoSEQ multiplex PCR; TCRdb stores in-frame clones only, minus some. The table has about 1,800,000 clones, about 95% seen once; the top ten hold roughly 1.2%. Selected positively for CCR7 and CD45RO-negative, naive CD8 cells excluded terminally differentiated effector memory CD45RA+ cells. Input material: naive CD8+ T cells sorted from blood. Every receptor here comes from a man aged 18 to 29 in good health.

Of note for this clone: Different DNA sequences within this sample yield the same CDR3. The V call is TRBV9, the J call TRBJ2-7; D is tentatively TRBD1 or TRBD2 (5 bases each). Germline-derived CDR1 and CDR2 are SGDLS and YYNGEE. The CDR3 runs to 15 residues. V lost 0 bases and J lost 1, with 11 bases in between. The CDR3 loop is CASSVGGTASYEQYF. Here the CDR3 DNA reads TGTGCCAGCAGCGTAGGAGGGACCGCGTCCTACGAGCAGTACTTC.

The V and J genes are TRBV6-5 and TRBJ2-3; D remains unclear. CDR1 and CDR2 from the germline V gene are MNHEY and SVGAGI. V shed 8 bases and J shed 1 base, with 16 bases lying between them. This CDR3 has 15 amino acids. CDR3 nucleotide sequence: TGTGCCAGCTCCAGCTATCCCCAAGGCACAGATACGCAGTATTTT. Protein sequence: CASSSYPQGTDTQYF.

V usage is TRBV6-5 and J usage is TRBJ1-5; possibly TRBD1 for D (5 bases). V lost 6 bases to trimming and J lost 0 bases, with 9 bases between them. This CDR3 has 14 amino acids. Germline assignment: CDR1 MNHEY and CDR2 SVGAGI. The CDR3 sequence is CASSLGDSNQPQHF. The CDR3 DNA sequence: TGTGCCAGCAGCCTGGGGGATAGCAATCAGCCCCAGCATTTT.

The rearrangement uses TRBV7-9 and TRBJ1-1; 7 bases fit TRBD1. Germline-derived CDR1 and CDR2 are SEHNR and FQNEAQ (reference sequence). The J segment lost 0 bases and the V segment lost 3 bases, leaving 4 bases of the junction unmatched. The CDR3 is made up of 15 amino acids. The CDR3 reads CASSFGTEMNTEAFF. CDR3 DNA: TGTGCCAGCAGCTTCGGGACAGAGATGAACACTGAAGCTTTCTTT.

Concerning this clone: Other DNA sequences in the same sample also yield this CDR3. The CDR3 region is CASSLGLADQETQYF. CDR3 DNA: TGCGCCAGCAGCCTCGGACTAGCGGATCAAGAGACCCAGTACTTC. This rearrangement joins TRBV4-1 to TRBJ2-5; the match to TRBD2 covers 10 bases. This CDR3 contains 15 residues. Per the germline V gene, CDR1 is MGHRA and CDR2 is YSYEKL. The junction had 4 bases not matched to a gene; V was cut back by 4 bases and J by 2 bases.

The CDR3 sequence: CATSGRPALEAFF. For the CDR3, the DNA is TGTGCCACCAGCGGACGACCCGCGCTAGAAGCTTTCTTT. V and J are TRBV15 and TRBJ1-1; D is ambiguous. CDR1 is LNHNV and CDR2 is YYDKDF in the germline V gene (reference sequence). The CDR3 extends over 13 amino acids. The V end lost 5 bases, the J end lost 8 bases, and 15 bases lay between the germline ends.

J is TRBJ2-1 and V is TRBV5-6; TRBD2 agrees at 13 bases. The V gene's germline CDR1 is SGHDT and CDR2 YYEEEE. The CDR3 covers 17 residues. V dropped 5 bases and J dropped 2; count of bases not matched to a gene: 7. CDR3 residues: CASSAGLAGAAYNEQFF. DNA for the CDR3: TGTGCCAGCAGTGCTGGACTAGCGGGAGCGGCCTACAATGAGCAGTTCTTC.

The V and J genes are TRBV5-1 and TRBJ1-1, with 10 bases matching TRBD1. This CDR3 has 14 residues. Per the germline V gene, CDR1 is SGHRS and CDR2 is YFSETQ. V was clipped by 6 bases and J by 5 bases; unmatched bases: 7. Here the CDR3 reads CASTLGQGGTEAFF. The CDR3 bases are TGCGCCAGCACCCTAGGACAGGGGGGAACTGAAGCTTTCTTT.

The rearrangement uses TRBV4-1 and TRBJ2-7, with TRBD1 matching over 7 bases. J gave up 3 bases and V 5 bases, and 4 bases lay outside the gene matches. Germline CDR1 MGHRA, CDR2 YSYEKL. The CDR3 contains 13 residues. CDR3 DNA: TGCGCCAGCAGCTCCCGACAGGGCTACGAGCAGTACTTC. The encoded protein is CASSSRQGYEQYF.

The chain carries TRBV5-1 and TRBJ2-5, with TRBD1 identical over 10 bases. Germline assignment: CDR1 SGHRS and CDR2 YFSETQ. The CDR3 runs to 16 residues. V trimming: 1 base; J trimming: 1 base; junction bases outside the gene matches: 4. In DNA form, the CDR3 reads TGCGCCAGCAGCTTGTCGGGACAGGGGAGCCAAGAGACCCAGTACTTC. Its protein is CASSLSGQGSQETQYF.

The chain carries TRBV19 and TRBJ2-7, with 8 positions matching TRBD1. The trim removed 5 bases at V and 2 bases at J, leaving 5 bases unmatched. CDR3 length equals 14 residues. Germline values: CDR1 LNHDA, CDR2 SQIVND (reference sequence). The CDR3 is CASSLLTGAYEQYF. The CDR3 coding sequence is TGTGCCAGTAGTCTCTTGACAGGGGCCTACGAGCAGTACTTC.

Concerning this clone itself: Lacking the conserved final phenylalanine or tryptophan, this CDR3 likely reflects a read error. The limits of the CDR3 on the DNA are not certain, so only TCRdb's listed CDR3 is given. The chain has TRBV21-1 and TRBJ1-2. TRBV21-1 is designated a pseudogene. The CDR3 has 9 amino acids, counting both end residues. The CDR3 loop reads CASSVQRTL.

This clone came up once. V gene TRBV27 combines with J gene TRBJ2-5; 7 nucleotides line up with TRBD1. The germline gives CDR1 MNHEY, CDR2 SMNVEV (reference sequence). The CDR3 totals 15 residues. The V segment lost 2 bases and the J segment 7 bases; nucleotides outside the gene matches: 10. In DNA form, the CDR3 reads TGTGCCAGCAGTTTAGGGGCTAGCTCAGGGGGGACCCAGTACTTC. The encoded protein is CASSLGASSGGTQYF.

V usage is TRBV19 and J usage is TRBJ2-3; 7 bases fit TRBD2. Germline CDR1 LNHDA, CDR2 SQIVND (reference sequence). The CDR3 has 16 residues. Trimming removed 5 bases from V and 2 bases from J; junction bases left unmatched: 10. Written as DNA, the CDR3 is TGTGCCAGTAGTGCCACGGGGGAGGGGATCACAGATACGCAGTATTTT. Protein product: CASSATGEGITDTQYF.

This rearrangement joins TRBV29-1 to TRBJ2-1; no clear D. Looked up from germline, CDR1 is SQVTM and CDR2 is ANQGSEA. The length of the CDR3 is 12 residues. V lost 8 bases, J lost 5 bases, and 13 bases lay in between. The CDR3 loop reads CSTWWGNNEQFF. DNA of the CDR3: TGCAGCACCTGGTGGGGAAACAATGAGCAGTTCTTC.

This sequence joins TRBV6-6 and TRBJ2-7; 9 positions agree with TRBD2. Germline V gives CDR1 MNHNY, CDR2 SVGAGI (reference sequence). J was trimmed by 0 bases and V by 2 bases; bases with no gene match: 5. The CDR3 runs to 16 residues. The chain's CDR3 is CASSYVAGGFSYEQYF. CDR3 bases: TGTGCCAGCAGTTACGTGGCGGGGGGGTTCTCCTACGAGCAGTACTTC.

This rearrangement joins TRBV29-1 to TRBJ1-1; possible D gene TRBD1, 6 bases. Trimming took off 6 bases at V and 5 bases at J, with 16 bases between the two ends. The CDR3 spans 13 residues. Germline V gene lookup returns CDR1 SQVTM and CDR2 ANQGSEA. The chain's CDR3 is CSVGFRGSTEAFF. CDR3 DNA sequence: TGCAGCGTCGGGTTCAGGGGATCTACTGAAGCTTTCTTT.

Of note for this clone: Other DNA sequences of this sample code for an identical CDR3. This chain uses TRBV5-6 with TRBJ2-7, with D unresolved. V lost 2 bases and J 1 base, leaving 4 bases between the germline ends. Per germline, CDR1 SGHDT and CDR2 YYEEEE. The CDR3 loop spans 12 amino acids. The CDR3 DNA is TGTGCCAGCAGCTTCTTGTCCTACGAGCAGTACTTC. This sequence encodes CASSFLSYEQYF.

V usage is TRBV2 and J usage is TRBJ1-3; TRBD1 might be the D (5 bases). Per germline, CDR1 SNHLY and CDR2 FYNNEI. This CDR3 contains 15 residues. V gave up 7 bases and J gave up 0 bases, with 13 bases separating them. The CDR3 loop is CASKEGPISGNTIYF. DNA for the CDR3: TGTGCCAGCAAGGAGGGACCGATCTCTGGAAACACCATATATTTT.

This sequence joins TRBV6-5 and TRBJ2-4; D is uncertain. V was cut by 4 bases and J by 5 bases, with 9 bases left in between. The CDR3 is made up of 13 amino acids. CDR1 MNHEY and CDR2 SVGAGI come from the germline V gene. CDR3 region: CASSSPIENIQYF. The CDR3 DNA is TGTGCCAGCAGTTCCCCGATCGAAAACATTCAGTACTTC.

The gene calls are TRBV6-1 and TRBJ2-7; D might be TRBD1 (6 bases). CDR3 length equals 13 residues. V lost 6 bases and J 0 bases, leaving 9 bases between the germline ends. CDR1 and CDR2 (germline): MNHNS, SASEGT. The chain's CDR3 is CASRVDSSYEQYF. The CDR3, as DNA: TGTGCCAGCAGAGTGGACAGCTCCTACGAGCAGTACTTC.

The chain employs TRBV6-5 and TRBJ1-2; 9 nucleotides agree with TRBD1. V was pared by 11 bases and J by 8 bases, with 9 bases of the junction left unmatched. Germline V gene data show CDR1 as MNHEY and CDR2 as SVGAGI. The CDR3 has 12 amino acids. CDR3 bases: TGTGCCGTAGGACAGGGGATCTGGGGCTACACCTTC. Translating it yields CAVGQGIWGYTF.

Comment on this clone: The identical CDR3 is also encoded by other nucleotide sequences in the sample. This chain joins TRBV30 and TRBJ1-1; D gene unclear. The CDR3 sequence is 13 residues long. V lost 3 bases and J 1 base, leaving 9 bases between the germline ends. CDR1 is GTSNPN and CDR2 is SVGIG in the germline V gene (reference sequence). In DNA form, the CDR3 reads TGTGCCTGGAGCTTGGACGGGAACACTGAAGCTTTCTTT. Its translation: CAWSLDGNTEAFF.

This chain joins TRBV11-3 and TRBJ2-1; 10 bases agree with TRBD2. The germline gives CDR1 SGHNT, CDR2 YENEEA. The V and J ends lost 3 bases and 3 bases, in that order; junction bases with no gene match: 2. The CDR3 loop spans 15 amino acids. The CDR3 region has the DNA TGTGCCAGCAGCTTGGGACTAGCGAACTACAATGAGCAGTTCTTC. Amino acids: CASSLGLANYNEQFF.

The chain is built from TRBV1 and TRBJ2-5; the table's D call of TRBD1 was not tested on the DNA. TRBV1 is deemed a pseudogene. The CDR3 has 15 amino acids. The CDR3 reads CTSSQLQGILETQYF. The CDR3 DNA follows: TGCACCAGCAGCCAACTACAGGGAATCCTGGAGACCCAGTACTTC.

CDR3 DNA: TGTGCCTCCTCGGTAGGAACTGAAGCTTTCTTT. Its translation is CASSVGTEAFF. The rearrangement uses TRBV30 and TRBJ1-1; D not resolved. Trimming cost V 7 bases and J 5 bases, with 11 bases left between them. CDR1 GTSNPN and CDR2 SVGIG come from the germline V gene (reference sequence). The CDR3 covers 11 residues.

CDR3: CATTPDRSIGNTIYF. DNA for the CDR3: TGTGCCACCACACCCGACAGGAGTATTGGAAACACCATATATTTT. This rearrangement joins TRBV15 to TRBJ1-3, with D possibly TRBD1 on 6 matching bases. The CDR3 is 15 residues long. The V end was cut by 7 bases, the J end by 3 bases, with 16 bases between. Germline assignment: CDR1 LNHNV and CDR2 YYDKDF (reference sequence).

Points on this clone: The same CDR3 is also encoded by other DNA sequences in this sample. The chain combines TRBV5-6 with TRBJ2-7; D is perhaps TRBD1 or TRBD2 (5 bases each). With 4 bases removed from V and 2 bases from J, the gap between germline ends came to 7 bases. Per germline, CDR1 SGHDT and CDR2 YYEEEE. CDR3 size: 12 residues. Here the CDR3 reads CASSRGPYEQYF. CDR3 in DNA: TGTGCCAGCAGCCGGGGACCCTACGAGCAGTACTTC.